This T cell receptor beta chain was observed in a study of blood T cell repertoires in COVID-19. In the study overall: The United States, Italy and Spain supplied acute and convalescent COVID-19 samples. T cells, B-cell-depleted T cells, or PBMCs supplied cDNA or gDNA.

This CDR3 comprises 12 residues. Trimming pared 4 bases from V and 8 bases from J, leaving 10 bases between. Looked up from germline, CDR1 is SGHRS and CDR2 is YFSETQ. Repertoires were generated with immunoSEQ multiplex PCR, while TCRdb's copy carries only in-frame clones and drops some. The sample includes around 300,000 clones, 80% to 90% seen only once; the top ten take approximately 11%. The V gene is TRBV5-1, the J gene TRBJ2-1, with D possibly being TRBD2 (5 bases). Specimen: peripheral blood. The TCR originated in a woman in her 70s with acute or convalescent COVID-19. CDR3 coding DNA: TGCGCCAGCAGCCTGGTCGGGGATGAGCAGTTCTTC. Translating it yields CASSLVGDEQFF. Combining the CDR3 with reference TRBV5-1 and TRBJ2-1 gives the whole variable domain KAGVTQTPRYLIKTRGQQVTLSCSPISGHRSVSWYQQTPGQGLQFLFEYFSETQRNKGNFPGRFSGRQFSNSRSEMNVSTLELGDSALYLCASSLVGDEQFFGPGTRLTVL.